This T cell receptor (beta chain) was recovered during a study of T cell repertoires in cytomegalovirus infection. Germline CDR1 and CDR2: SGHDT and YYEEEE. This CDR3 spans 15 amino acids. J was trimmed by 3 bases and V by 0 bases; bases with no gene match: 5. Study observations and caveats: Frequencies of public TCR beta families were cumulated, and this identified carriers of CMV plus the relevant HLA.

In its sample, this clonotype was seen a few times. Its antigen is undetermined. Each CDR3 protein is one row after TCRdb ran MiXCR on the reads. Found here are approximately 730,000 distinct CDR3 sequences, around 30% of them singletons; the top ten hold around a sixth. Sequencing used cultured PBMCs, obtained from culture after CMV antigen stimulation. This chain uses TRBV5-6 with TRBJ2-5; 7 bases fit TRBD1. The receptor was isolated from a human donor in good health (CMV status not recorded). Some clones in this sample may be carry-over from other donors' samples. The CDR3 here is CASSLAGQEEETQYF. Here the CDR3 DNA reads TGTGCCAGCAGCTTGGCTGGACAGGAGGAAGAGACCCAGTACTTC.